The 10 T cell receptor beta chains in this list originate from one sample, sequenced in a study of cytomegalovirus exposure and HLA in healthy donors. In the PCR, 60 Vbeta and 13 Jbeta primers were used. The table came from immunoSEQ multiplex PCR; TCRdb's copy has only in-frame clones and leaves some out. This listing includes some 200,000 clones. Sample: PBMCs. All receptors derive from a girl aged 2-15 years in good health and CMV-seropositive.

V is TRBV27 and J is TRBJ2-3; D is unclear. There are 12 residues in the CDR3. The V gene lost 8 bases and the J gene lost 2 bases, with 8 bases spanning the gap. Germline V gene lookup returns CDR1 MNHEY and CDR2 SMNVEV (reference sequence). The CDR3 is CASARYTDTQYF. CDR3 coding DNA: TGTGCCAGCGCGCGGTACACAGATACGCAGTATTTT.

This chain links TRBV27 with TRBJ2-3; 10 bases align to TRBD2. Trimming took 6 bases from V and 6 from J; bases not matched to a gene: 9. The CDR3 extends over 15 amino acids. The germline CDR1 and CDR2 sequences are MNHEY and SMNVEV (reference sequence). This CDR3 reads CASRPLAGVSDTQYF. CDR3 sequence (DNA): TGTGCCAGCAGACCTCTAGCGGGAGTCTCCGATACGCAGTATTTT.

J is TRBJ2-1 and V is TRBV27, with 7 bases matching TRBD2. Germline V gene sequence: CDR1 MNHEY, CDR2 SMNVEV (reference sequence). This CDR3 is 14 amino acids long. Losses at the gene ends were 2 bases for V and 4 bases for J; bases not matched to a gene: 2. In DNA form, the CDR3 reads TGTGCCAGCAGTTTAAGCGGGATATACAATGAGCAGTTCTTC. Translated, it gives CASSLSGIYNEQFF.

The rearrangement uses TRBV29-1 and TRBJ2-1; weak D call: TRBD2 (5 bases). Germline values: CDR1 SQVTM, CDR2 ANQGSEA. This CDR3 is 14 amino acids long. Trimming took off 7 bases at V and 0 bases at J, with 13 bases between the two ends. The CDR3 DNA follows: TGCAGCGACATAGAAGGGAGCTCCTACAATGAGCAGTTCTTC. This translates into CSDIEGSSYNEQFF.

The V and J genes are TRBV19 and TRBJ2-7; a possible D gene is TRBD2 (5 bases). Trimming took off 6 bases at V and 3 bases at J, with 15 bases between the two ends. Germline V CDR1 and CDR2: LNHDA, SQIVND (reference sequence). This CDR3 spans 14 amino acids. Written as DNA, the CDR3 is TGTGCCAGTAGGTCAGAGGGCCCCAACTACGAGCAGTACTTC. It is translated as CASRSEGPNYEQYF.

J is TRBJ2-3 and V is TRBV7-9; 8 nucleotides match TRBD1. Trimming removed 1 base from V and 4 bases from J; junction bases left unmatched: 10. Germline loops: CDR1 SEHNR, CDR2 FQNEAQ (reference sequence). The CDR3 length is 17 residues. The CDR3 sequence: CASSLVSPRGLADTQYF. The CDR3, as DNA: TGTGCCAGCAGCTTAGTTTCGCCCAGGGGGCTAGCAGATACGCAGTATTTT.

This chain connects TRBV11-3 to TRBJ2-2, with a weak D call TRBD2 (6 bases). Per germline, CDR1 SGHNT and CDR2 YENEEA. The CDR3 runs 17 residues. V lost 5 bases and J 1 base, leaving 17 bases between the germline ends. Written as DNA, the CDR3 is TGTGCCAGCAGCCGAGAAGTCGGGAGTCAGAACACCGGGGAGCTGTTTTTT. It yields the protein CASSREVGSQNTGELFF. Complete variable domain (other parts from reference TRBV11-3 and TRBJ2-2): EAGVVQSPRYKIIEKKQPVAFWCNPISGHNTLYWYLQNLGQGPELLIRYENEEAVDDSQLPKDRFSAERLKGVDSTLKIQPAELGDSAVYLCASSREVGSQNTGELFFGEGSRLTVL.

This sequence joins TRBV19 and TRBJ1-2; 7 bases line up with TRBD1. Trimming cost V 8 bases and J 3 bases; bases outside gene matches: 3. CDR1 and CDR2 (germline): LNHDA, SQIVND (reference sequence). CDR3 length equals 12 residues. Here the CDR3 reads CASADRYYGYTF. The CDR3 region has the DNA TGTGCCAGTGCGGACAGGTACTATGGCTACACCTTC. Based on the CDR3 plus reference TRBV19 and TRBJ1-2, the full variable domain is DGGITQSPKYLFRKEGQNVTLSCEQNLNHDAMYWYRQDPGQGLRLIYYSQIVNDFQKGDIAEGYSVSREKKESFPLTVTSAQKNPTAFYLCASADRYYGYTFGSGTRLTVV.

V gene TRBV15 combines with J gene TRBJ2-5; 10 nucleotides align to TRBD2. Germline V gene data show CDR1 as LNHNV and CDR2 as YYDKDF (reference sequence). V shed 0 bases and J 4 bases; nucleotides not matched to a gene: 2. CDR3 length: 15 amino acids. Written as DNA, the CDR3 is TGTGCCACCAGCAGAGATCGACTAGCGGGAGAGACCCAGTACTTC. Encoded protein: CATSRDRLAGETQYF.

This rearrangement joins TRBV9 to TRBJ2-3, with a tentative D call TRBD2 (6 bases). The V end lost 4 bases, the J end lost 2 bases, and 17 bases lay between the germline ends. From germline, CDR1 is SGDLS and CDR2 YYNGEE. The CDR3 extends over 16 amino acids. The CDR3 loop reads CASSLLGGTYTDTQYF. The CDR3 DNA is TGTGCCAGCAGCCTATTGGGCGGGACCTACACAGATACGCAGTATTTT.